A single sample is the source of the 26 T cell receptor beta chains below, sequenced in a study of shared clonotypes between healthy human individuals (dated by TCRdb to the early 2020s). Libraries were built with the immunoSEQ multiplex PCR assay. As stored in TCRdb, this immuneACCESS dataset retains in-frame rearrangements with V and J assigned. A fraction of the clones does not appear; measured against another copy, unresolved V genes explain less than half of the discrepancy, and the remainder lacks a known reason. Present in this sample are a few hundred thousand clones, 79% of which were seen just once. The ten largest account for about an eighth of the sample. Source material: PBMCs. Every receptor here comes from a woman aged 35 to 49 in good health. Some clones in this sample may be carry-over from other donors' samples.

The chain couples TRBV6-5 to TRBJ2-7; D is unclear. The germline V gene has CDR1 MNHEY and CDR2 SVGAGI. There are 12 residues in the CDR3. V dropped 5 bases and J dropped 3 bases, with 8 bases sitting between them. The DNA for the CDR3 is TGTGCCAGCAGTGACGCCGTCTACGAGCAGTACTTC. This codes for CASSDAVYEQYF.

The chain uses TRBV4-2 and TRBJ2-5, with unresolved D. Germline V gives CDR1 LGHNA, CDR2 YNFKEQ. The CDR3 is made up of 15 amino acids. V lost 0 bases and J lost 5, with 13 bases in between. The CDR3 region has the DNA TGTGCCAGCAGCCAAGATATGGCTCGCTGGGAGACCCAGTACTTC. It codes for CASSQDMARWETQYF.

V and J are TRBV7-7 and TRBJ2-5, with D possibly matching TRBD2 (5 bases). This CDR3 region has 14 residues. V was trimmed by 3 bases and J by 0 bases, leaving 8 bases between them. Germline CDR1 and CDR2: SSHAT and FNYEAQ (reference sequence). The CDR3 loop is CASSFGADQETQYF. The CDR3 DNA reads TGTGCCAGCAGCTTCGGAGCGGACCAAGAGACCCAGTACTTC.

The rearrangement joins TRBV6-5 to TRBJ2-2; TRBD2 matches at 10 bases. From germline, CDR1 is MNHEY and CDR2 SVGAGI. Germline trimming cut 4 bases from V and 9 bases from J; bases unmatched to any gene: 11. The CDR3 spans 16 residues. CDR3: CASSSTSGTPRWELFF. The CDR3 coding sequence is TGTGCCAGCAGTTCCACTAGCGGGACCCCTCGTTGGGAGCTGTTTTTT.

The chain recombines TRBV5-1 with TRBJ2-2; TRBD1 agrees at 8 bases. Germline CDR1 reads SGHRS; CDR2 reads YFSETQ. V lost 4 bases and J lost 5; bases outside the gene matches: 4. The CDR3 has 14 residues. The CDR3 protein is CASSHGQGTGELFF. CDR3 in DNA: TGCGCCAGCAGCCATGGACAGGGTACCGGGGAGCTGTTTTTT. Combining the CDR3 with reference TRBV5-1 and TRBJ2-2 gives the whole variable domain KAGVTQTPRYLIKTRGQQVTLSCSPISGHRSVSWYQQTPGQGLQFLFEYFSETQRNKGNFPGRFSGRQFSNSRSEMNVSTLELGDSALYLCASSHGQGTGELFFGEGSRLTVL.

Points on this clone: This specimen includes other DNA sequences encoding the same CDR3. The rearrangement links TRBV5-1 to TRBJ2-5; no clear D. Germline V gene lookup returns CDR1 SGHRS and CDR2 YFSETQ. The ends were cut back, 1 base at V and 5 bases at J, with 9 bases in the middle. The CDR3 is 13 residues long. CDR3: CASSLTPQETQYF. Here the CDR3 DNA reads TGCGCCAGCAGCTTGACCCCGCAGGAGACCCAGTACTTC.

A note on this clone: A read error is the likely source, as a far larger clone sits one nucleotide away. Distinct nucleotide sequences in the sample also encode this CDR3. V usage is TRBV7-6 and J usage is TRBJ2-3, with D maybe TRBD2 (6 bases). Trimming left V 3 bases short and J 3 bases short, with 13 bases between. This CDR3 has 15 amino acids. CDR1 is SGHVS, CDR2 FNYEAQ, per germline. The CDR3 protein is CASSLVGGRTDTQYF. CDR3 DNA: TGTGCCAGCAGCTTGGTCGGGGGAAGGACAGATACGCAGTATTTT.

The V gene is TRBV10-2, the J gene TRBJ2-1; 9 bases agree with TRBD2. The V segment lost 7 bases and the J segment 0 bases; nucleotides outside the gene matches: 10. Germline CDR1 and CDR2: WSHSY and SAAADI. This CDR3 has 17 amino acids. The CDR3 region is CASKSQVAGVSYNEQFF. The CDR3 DNA follows: TGCGCCAGCAAGAGTCAGGTAGCGGGAGTCTCCTACAATGAGCAGTTCTTC.

V and J are TRBV19 and TRBJ2-2, with 13 bases that match TRBD2. V was clipped by 3 bases and J by 8 bases; unmatched bases: 9. The germline V gene encodes CDR1 LNHDA and CDR2 SQIVND (reference sequence). The CDR3 is 17 amino acids. CDR3 in DNA: TGTGCCAGTAGTATTTTTCCGGGACTAGCGGGAATGGGGGAGCTGTTTTTT. This translates into CASSIFPGLAGMGELFF.

The CDR3 here is CASSPTGTGGTDTQYF. CDR3 bases: TGTGCCAGCTCCCCTACCGGGACAGGAGGTACAGATACGCAGTATTTT. The V and J genes are TRBV18 and TRBJ2-3; 8 bases are shared with TRBD1. V lost 6 bases and J lost 3; bases outside the gene matches: 11. CDR3 length: 16 residues. Germline V gene data show CDR1 as KGHSH and CDR2 as LQKENI.

The gene calls are TRBV5-1 and TRBJ2-5; no reliable D call. The CDR3 totals 16 residues. Germline CDR1 is SGHRS and CDR2 is YFSETQ. V was shortened by 0 bases and J by 3 bases, with 15 bases between the two germline ends. CDR3 DNA sequence: TGCGCCAGCAGCTTGGGCCAGGCGGCAGGTAAAGAGACCCAGTACTTC. Protein product: CASSLGQAAGKETQYF.

This chain joins TRBV29-1 and TRBJ2-5; D might be TRBD2 (6 bases). CDR3 size: 15 residues. V lost 1 base and J 2 bases, leaving 14 bases between the germline ends. Germline V gene lookup returns CDR1 SQVTM and CDR2 ANQGSEA. The CDR3 DNA reads as TGCAGCGTTGAAGTTTTACGGGAGATTCAAGAGACCCAGTACTTC. The encoded protein is CSVEVLREIQETQYF.

Concerning this clone: This CDR3 is missing its conserved last phenylalanine or tryptophan, likely due to a read error. V gene TRBV28 combines with J gene TRBJ2-7; 9 bases map to TRBD1. There are 14 residues in the CDR3. Germline CDR1 is MDHEN and CDR2 is SYDVKM. V was pared by 5 bases and J by 6 bases, with 8 bases of the junction left unmatched. The CDR3 loop reads CASSRHGTGIEQYS. CDR3 in DNA: TGTGCCAGCAGTCGACACGGGACAGGGATCGAGCAGTACTCC.

This clone was counted many times. The CDR3 DNA sequence: TGTGCCTGGAATATGGGGGGTAATCAGCCCCAGCATTTT. Amino acids: CAWNMGGNQPQHF. The chain combines TRBV30 with TRBJ1-5; tentatively, D is TRBD1 (5 bases). V lost 4 bases and J 4 bases, leaving 11 bases between the germline ends. Germline V gene sequence: CDR1 GTSNPN, CDR2 SVGIG (reference sequence). This CDR3 has 13 residues.

A note on this clone: Additional DNA sequences in this sample encode the identical CDR3. This chain joins TRBV5-1 and TRBJ2-5; 10 positions agree with TRBD1. Germline assignment: CDR1 SGHRS and CDR2 YFSETQ. V shed 4 bases, J shed 5 bases, and the junction held 2 bases outside the gene matches. The CDR3 covers 13 residues. The CDR3, as DNA: TGCGCCAGCAGCCTGGGACAGGGGGAGACCCAGTACTTC. Translation: CASSLGQGETQYF. Full variable domain (rest looked up from reference TRBV5-1 and TRBJ2-5): KAGVTQTPRYLIKTRGQQVTLSCSPISGHRSVSWYQQTPGQGLQFLFEYFSETQRNKGNFPGRFSGRQFSNSRSEMNVSTLELGDSALYLCASSLGQGETQYFGPGTRLLVL.

Note on this clone: This CDR3 fails to terminate in the conserved phenylalanine or tryptophan, so it likely reflects a read error. This sequence joins TRBV30 and TRBJ1-2; D is perhaps TRBD1 (5 bases). V lost 2 bases to trimming and J lost 3 bases, with 13 bases between them. This CDR3 comprises 14 residues. Germline V gives CDR1 GTSNPN, CDR2 SVGIG (reference sequence). The CDR3 spells CAWSPGGDDYGYTL. The CDR3 DNA sequence: TGTGCCTGGAGTCCGGGGGGGGATGACTATGGCTACACCCTC.

The chain combines TRBV7-9 with TRBJ1-2, with TRBD1 matching over 7 bases. In germline, CDR1 is SEHNR, CDR2 FQNEAQ (reference sequence). CDR3 length: 15 amino acids. V dropped 5 bases and J dropped 8; count of bases not matched to a gene: 14. CDR3 nucleotide sequence: TGTGCCAGCAGCAACGCCACAGGGGCCCTTCCCGGCTACACCTTC. This sequence encodes CASSNATGALPGYTF.

This clone appeared a single time. One end of the junction fails to match germline, which may point to a read error. The genes are TRBV7-7 and TRBJ2-7; D not resolved. Germline-derived CDR1 and CDR2 are SSHAT and FNYEAQ (reference sequence). The CDR3 contains 14 residues. DNA for the CDR3: TGTGCTAGCAGCCCCTCGGACGGGTACTACGAGCAGTACTTC. Protein sequence: CASSPSDGYYEQYF.

V and J are TRBV7-2 and TRBJ2-5; 7 bases align to TRBD2. V trimming: 5 bases; J trimming: 3 bases; junction bases outside the gene matches: 9. The length of the CDR3 is 15 residues. Germline assignment: CDR1 SGHTA and CDR2 FQGNSA. CDR3 coding DNA: TGTGCCAGCAGCCCAAGCGGGACTCGAAAAGAGACCCAGTACTTC. It yields the protein CASSPSGTRKETQYF.

This clone turned up a few times. The chain carries TRBV2 and TRBJ1-4; the D is unclear. This CDR3 is 14 amino acids long. Germline V gene sequence: CDR1 SNHLY, CDR2 FYNNEI. Trimming took off 1 base at V and 5 bases at J, with 8 bases between the two ends. CDR3 in amino acids: CASSEGAGNEKLFF. DNA for the CDR3: TGTGCCAGCAGTGAAGGTGCCGGGAATGAAAAACTGTTTTTT. Variable domain in full (rest from reference TRBV2 and TRBJ1-4): EPEVTQTPSHQVTQMGQEVILRCVPISNHLYFYWYRQILGQKVEFLVSFYNNEISEKSEIFDDQFSVERPDGSNFTLKIRSTKLEDSAMYFCASSEGAGNEKLFFGSGTQLSVL.

Comment on this clone: Mismatch with germline at one junction end may stem from a read error. This chain links TRBV7-7 with TRBJ1-1; no clear D gene. Germline-derived CDR1 and CDR2 are SSHAT and FNYEAQ (reference sequence). This CDR3 has 13 amino acids. DNA of the CDR3: TGTGCTAGCAGCTTAGGGCAAAACACTGAAGCTTTCTTT. This encodes CASSLGQNTEAFF.

CDR3 in DNA: TGTGCCACCTCAGGTAAACACGATCAGCCCCAGCATTTT. Residues: CATSGKHDQPQHF. The chain carries TRBV7-3 and TRBJ1-5; D is undetermined. Trimming removed 10 bases from V and 5 bases from J, with 15 bases in between. The CDR3 is made up of 13 amino acids. The germline CDR1 and CDR2 sequences are SGHTA and FQGTGA.

V is TRBV29-1 and J is TRBJ1-5; D gene uncertain. The germline CDR1 and CDR2 sequences are SQVTM and ANQGSEA. The CDR3 loop spans 13 amino acids. Trimming took 1 base from V and 7 from J, leaving 11 bases between them. The CDR3 sequence: CSVEGPSGQPQHF. CDR3 coding DNA: TGCAGCGTTGAAGGCCCATCGGGCCAGCCCCAGCATTTT.

The chain employs TRBV2 and TRBJ2-1; perhaps TRBD2 as D (5 bases). V was trimmed by 2 bases and J by 7 bases, leaving 9 bases between them. CDR1 SNHLY and CDR2 FYNNEI come from the germline V gene. The CDR3 is made up of 13 amino acids. For the CDR3, the DNA is TGTGCCAGCAGTGAAATAGAGGGAAATGAGCAGTTCTTC. This codes for CASSEIEGNEQFF.

This chain connects TRBV7-9 to TRBJ2-1; no firm D call. CDR3 length equals 12 residues. Germline V gene sequence: CDR1 SEHNR, CDR2 FQNEAQ (reference sequence). V was trimmed by 5 bases and J by 9 bases, leaving 11 bases between them. CDR3 DNA: TGTGCCAGCAGCAAGACCGACCGTGAGCAGTTCTTC. This sequence encodes CASSKTDREQFF. Full variable domain (rest looked up from reference TRBV7-9 and TRBJ2-1): DTGVSQNPRHKITKRGQNVTFRCDPISEHNRLYWYRQTLGQGPEFLTYFQNEAQLEKSRLLSDRFSAERPKGSFSTLEIQRTEQGDSAMYLCASSKTDREQFFGPGTRLTVL.

The chain employs TRBV2 and TRBJ2-4, with D possibly being TRBD1 (5 bases). With 6 bases removed from V and 1 base from J, the gap between germline ends came to 16 bases. Germline V gene sequence: CDR1 SNHLY, CDR2 FYNNEI. The CDR3 runs 16 residues. The CDR3 bases are TGTGCCAGCAGGGGGCCGGAAGGGGCGGCCAAAAACATTCAGTACTTC. Translated, it gives CASRGPEGAAKNIQYF.